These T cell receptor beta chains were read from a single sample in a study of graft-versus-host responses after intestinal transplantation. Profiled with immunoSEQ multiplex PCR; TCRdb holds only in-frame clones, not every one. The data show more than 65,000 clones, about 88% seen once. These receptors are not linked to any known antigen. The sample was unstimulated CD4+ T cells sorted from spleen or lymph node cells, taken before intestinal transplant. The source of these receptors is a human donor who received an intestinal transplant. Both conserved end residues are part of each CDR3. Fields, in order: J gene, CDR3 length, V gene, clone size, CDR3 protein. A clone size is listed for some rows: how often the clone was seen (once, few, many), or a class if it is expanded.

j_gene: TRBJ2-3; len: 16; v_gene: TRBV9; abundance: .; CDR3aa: CASSVGRAGVTDTQYF
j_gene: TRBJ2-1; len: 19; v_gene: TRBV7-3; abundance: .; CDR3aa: CASSYTGTSGRRVYNEQFF
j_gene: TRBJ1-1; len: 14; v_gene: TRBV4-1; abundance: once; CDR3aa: CASSRDRVNTEAFF
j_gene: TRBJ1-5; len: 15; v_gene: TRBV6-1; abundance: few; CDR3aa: CASSPQAGSNQPQHF
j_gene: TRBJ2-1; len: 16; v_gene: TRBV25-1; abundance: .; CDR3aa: CASSVGDRGSDNEQFF
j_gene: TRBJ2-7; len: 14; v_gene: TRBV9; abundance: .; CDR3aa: CASSVGTSGYEQYF
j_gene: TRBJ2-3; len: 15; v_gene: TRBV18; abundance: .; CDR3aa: CASSPPIRGTDTQYF
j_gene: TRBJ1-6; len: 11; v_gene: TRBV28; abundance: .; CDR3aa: CASNGNSPLHF
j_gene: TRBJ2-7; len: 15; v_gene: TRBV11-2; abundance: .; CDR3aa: CASSLEPRFIYEQYF
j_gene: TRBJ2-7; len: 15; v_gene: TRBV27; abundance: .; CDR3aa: CASSHRGTGDRVQYF
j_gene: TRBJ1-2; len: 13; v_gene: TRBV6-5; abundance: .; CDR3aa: CASRAGGNYGYTF
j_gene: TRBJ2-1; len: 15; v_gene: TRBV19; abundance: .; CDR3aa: CASSILAGGNNEQFF
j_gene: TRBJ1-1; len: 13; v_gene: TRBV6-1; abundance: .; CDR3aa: CASQEGAGTEAFF
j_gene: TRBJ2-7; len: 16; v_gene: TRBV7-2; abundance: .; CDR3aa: CASSRTGTSGNYEQYF
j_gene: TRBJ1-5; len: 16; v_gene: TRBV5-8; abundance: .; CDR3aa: CASSPKDRGPNQPQHF
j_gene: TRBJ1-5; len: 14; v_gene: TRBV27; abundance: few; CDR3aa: CASRHHGGSQPQHF
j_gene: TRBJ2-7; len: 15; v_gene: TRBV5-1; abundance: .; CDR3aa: CASSLEGTGVGEQYF